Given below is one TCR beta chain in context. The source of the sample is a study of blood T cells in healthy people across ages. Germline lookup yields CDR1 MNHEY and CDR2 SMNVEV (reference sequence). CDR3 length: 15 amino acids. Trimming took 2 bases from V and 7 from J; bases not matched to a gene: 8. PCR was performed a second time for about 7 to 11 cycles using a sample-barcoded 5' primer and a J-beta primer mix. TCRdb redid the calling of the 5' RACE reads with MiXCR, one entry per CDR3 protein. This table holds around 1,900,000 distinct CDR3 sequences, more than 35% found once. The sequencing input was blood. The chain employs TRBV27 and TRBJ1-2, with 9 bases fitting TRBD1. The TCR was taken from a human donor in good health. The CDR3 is CASSLSTGGWAGYTF. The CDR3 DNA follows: TGTGCCAGCAGTTTAAGCACAGGGGGCTGGGCTGGCTACACCTTC.